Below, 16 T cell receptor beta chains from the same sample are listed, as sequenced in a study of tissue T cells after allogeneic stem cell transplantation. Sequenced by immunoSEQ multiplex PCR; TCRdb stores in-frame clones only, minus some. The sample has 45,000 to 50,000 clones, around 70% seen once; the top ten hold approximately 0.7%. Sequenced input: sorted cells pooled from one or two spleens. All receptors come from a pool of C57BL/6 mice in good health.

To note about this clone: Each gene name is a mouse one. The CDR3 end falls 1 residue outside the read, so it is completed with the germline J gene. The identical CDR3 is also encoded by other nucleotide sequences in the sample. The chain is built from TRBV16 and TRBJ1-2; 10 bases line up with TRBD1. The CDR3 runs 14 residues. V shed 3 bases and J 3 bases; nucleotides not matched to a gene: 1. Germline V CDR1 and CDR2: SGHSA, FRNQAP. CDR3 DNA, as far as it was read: TGTGCAAGCAGCTTGACAGGGGGCGACTCCGACTACACC. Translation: CASSLTGGDSDYT. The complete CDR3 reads CASSLTGGDSDYTF. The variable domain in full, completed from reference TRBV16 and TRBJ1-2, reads NAGVIQTPRHKVTGKGQEATLWCEPISGHSAVFWYRQTIVQGLEFLTYFRNQAPIDDSGMPKERFSAQMPNQSHSTLKIQSTQPQDSAVYLCASSLTGGDSDYTFGSGTRLLVI.

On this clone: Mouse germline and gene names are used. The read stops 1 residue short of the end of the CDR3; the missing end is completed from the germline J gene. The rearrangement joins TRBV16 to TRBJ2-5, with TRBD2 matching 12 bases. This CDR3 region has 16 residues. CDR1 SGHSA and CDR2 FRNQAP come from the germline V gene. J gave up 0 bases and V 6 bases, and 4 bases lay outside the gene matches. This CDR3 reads CASRGLGGVNQDTQYF. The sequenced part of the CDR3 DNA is TGTGCAAGCAGGGGACTGGGGGGAGTTAACCAAGACACCCAGTAC.

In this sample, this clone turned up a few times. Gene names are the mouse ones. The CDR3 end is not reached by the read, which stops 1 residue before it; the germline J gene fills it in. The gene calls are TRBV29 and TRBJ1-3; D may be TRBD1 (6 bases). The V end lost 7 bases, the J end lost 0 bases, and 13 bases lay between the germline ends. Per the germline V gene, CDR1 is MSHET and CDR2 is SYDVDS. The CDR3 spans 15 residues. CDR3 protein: CASNFRDNSGNTLYF. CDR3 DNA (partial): TGTGCTAGCAACTTCAGGGACAATTCTGGAAATACGCTCTAT.

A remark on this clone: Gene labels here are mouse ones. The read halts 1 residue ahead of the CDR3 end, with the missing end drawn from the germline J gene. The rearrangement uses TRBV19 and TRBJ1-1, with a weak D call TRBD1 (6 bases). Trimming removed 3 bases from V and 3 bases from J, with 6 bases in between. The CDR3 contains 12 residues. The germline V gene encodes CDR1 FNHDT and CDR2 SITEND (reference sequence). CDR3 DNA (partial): TGTGCCAGCAGTAACAGGGACACAGAAGTCTTC. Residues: CASSNRDTEVF. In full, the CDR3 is CASSNRDTEVFF. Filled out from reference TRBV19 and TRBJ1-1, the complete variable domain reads GGIITQTPKFLIGQEGQKLTLKCQQNFNHDTMYWYRQDSGKGLRLIYYSITENDLQKGDLSEGYDASREKKSSFSLTVTSAQKNEMAVFLCASSNRDTEVFFGKGTRLTVV.

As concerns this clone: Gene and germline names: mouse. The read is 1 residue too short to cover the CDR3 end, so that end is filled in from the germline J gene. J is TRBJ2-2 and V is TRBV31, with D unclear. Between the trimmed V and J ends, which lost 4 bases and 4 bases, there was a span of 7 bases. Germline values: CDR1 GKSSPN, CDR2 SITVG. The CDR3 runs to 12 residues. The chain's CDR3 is CAWIKSTGQLYF. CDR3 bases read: TGTGCCTGGATCAAAAGCACCGGGCAGCTCTAC.

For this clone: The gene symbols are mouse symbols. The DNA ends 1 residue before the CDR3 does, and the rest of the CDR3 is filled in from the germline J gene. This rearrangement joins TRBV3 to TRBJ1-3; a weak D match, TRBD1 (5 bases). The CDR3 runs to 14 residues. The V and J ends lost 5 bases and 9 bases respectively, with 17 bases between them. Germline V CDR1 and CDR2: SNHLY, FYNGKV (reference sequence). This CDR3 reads CASSPGSWGLTLYF. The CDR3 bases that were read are TGTGCCAGCAGCCCCGGGTCCTGGGGACTTACGCTCTAT.

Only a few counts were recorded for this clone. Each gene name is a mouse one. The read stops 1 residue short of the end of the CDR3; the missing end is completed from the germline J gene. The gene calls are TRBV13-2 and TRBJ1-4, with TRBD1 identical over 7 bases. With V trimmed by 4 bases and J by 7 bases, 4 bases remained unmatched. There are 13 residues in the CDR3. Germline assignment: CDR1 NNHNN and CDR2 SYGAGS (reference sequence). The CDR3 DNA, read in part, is TGTGCCAGCGGTAAAGGGGGCGGCGAAAGATTATTT. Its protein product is CASGKGGGERLF. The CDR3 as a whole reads CASGKGGGERLFF.

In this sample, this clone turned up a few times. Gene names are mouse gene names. The covered CDR3 bases are TGTGCCAGCAGTAGGACAGGGGCCTATGAACAGTAC. Encoded protein: CASSRTGAYEQY. The whole CDR3 protein is CASSRTGAYEQYF. The J gene is TRBJ2-7, the V gene TRBV19, with TRBD1 identical over 9 bases. The missing CDR3 end, 1 residue past where the read stops, is filled in from the germline J gene. V was pared by 3 bases and J by 2 bases, with 0 bases of the junction left unmatched. The CDR3 spans 13 residues. Germline loops: CDR1 FNHDT, CDR2 SITEND (reference sequence).

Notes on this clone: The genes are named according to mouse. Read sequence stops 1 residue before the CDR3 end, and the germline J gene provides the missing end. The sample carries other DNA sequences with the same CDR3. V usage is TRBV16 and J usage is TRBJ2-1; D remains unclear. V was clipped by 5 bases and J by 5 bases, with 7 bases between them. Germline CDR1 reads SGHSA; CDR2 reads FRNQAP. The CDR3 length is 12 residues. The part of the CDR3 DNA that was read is TGTGCAAGCAGCCTAACAAATGCTGAGCAGTTC. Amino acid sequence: CASSLTNAEQF. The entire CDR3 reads CASSLTNAEQFF.

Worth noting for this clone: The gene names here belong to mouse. The covered CDR3 bases are TGTGCCAGCAGACGGACCGACTATGCTGAGCAGTTC. Translating it yields CASRRTDYAEQF. The CDR3, in full, reads CASRRTDYAEQFF. The chain combines TRBV15 with TRBJ2-1, with D uncertain. The read halts 1 residue ahead of the CDR3 end, with the missing end drawn from the germline J gene. CDR1 SGHND and CDR2 FRSKSL come from the germline V gene. The CDR3 has 13 residues. V lost 6 bases to trimming and J lost 2 bases, with 8 bases between them.

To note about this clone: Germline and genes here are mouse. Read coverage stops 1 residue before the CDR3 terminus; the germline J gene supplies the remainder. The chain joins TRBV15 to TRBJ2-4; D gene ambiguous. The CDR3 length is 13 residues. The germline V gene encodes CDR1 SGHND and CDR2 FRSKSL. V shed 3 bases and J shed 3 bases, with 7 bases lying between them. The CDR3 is CASSLTAQNTLYF. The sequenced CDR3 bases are TGTGCCAGCAGTTTGACGGCACAAAACACCTTGTAC. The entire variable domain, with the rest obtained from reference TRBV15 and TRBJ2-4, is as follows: DAGVTQTPRHEVAEKGQTIILKCEPVSGHNDLFWYRQTKIQGLELLSYFRSKSLMEDGGAFKDRFKAEMLNSSFSTLKIQPTEPKDSAVYLCASSLTAQNTLYFGAGTRLSVL.

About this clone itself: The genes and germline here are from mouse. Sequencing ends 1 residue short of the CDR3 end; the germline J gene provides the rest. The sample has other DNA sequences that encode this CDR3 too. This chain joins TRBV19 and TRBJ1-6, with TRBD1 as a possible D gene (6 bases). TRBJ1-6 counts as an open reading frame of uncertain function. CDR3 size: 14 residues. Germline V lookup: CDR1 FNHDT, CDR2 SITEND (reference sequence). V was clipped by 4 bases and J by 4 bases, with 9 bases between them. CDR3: CASSPGQYNSPLYF. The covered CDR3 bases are TGTGCCAGCAGTCCCGGACAGTATAATTCGCCCCTCTAC.

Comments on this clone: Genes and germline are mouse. The DNA read from the CDR3 is TGTGCTAGCAGTACGGAAAATTCCTATAATTCGCCCCTCTAC. It specifies CASSTENSYNSPLY. The CDR3 as a whole reads CASSTENSYNSPLYF. The chain combines TRBV17 with TRBJ1-6; no definite D call. The observed sequence ends 1 residue before the CDR3 terminus, with the missing tail filled in from the germline J gene. TRBJ1-6 is recorded as an ORF, its role being uncertain. The V end was cut by 4 bases, the J end by 0 bases, with 7 bases between. The CDR3 has 15 amino acids. CDR1 is MNHDT, CDR2 YYDKIL, per germline.

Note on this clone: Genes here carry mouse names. Incomplete CDR3 DNA: TGCACCTGCAGTGCAGCAGAGGGTAGTCAAAACACCTTGTAC. Translating it yields CTCSAAEGSQNTLY. The whole CDR3 protein is CTCSAAEGSQNTLYF. This rearrangement joins TRBV1 to TRBJ2-4; D call uncertain. The read comes to an end 1 residue before the CDR3 does, leaving the germline J gene to fill in the end. Germline V gene data show CDR1 as NSQYPW and CDR2 as LRSPGD (reference sequence). The CDR3 contains 15 residues. Trimming stripped 1 base from V and 0 bases from J, with 8 bases between.

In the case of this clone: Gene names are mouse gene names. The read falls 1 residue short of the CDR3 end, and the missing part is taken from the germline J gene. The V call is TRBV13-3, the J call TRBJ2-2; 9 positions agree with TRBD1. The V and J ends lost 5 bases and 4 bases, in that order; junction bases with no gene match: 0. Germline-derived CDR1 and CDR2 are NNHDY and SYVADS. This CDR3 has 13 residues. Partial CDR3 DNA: TGTGCCAGCAGGACAGGGGGCACCGGGCAGCTCTAC. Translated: CASRTGGTGQLY. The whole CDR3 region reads CASRTGGTGQLYF.

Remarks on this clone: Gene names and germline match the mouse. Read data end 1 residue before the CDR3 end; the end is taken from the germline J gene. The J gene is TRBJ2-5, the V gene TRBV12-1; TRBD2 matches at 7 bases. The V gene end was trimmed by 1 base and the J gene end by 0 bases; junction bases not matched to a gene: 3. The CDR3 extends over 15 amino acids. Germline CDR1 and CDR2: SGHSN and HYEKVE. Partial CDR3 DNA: TGTGCCAGCTCTCTGGGGGGGTTTAACCAAGACACCCAGTAC. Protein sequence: CASSLGGFNQDTQY. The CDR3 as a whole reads CASSLGGFNQDTQYF.